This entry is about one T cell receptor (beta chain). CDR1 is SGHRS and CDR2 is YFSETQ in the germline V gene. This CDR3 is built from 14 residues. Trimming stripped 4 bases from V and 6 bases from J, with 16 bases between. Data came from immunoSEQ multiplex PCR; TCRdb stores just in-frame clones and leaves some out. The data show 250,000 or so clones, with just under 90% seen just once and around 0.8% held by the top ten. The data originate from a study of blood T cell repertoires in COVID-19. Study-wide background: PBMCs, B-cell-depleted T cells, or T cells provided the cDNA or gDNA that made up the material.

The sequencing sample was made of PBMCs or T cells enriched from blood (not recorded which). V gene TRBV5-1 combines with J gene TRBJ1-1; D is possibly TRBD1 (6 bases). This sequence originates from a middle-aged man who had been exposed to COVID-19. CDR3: CASSASTGRAEAFF. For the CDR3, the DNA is TGCGCCAGCAGCGCCAGTACAGGGAGGGCTGAAGCTTTCTTT.